This TCR beta chain derives from a study of cytomegalovirus exposure and HLA in healthy donors (TCRdb year 2017). Broadly, across the study: An earlier analysis of approximately 550 of the donors reported about 290 Gb of sequence data and 117 million unique TCR beta sequences from 150 million to 200 million T cells. Roughly 300 gigabases of sequencing data and around 85 million unique TCR sequences made up an early release that covered about 640 HLA-typed donors. Of the roughly 400 genotyped donors, approximately 80% fell in the genetic ancestry cluster associated with self-reported Caucasian donors. The study aimed to test whether cataloging public T cell receptors could reveal signatures of past pathogen exposure. Using immunosequencing, the study profiled T cell repertoires from 500 to 800 subjects and related those repertoires to cytomegalovirus serostatus. Along with the approximately 600-subject first cohort, a separate validation cohort of over 90 different subjects was used. To predict cytomegalovirus infection status, the study combined high-throughput TCR immunosequencing, statistical association of individual TCRs with disease status, and machine learning. In a later analysis, previously published TCR beta repertoires from about 640 donors were re-analyzed and high-resolution HLA genotyping was added so that TCR occurrence patterns could be studied. In the later analysis, no new phenotypic data were used to find candidate immune exposures; instead, reliance was placed on TCR beta sequences and their occurrence across donors. An earlier analysis of 587 of the donors used high-throughput TCR beta sequencing to judge whether each TCR beta V gene segment behaved as functional or pseudogenic. Alongside the repertoire data, information on donor age, sex, ethnicity and CMV serostatus was compiled. A later genetic analysis took genome-wide SNP genotypes for about 65% of the roughly 670 donors and used that subset as a discovery cohort. Every discovery cohort repertoire had been produced on one sequencing platform. HLA typing included class I and class II loci at four-digit resolution. Typing coverage differed by locus: A, B, C, DRB1 and DQB1 were typed in about 629-640 donors, DQA1 in approximately 520, DPA1 in some 600, and DPB1 in 472. Roughly five DR-DQ haplotypes were handled as single units for association and clustering, since linkage in the cohort was strong. Across 398 genotyped donors of the cohort, an average of roughly 250,000 unique TCR beta nucleotide sequences per donor were sequenced, and approximately 17% of those sequences were non-productive. Paper-wide results and their limitations: Linkage disequilibrium might explain the correlated functional status among segregating V segments, but an unknown experimental factor could not be excluded. CMV serostatus was the only immune exposure information available for the cohort. In this cohort, only TCR beta chains were sequenced, and detectable features were limited by the absence of alpha or paired-chain data. Strong co-occurrence of HLA alleles, especially DR and DQ, made assigning TCR associations to individual alleles difficult. In a later genetic analysis, a missense DCLRE1C variant was associated with V-gene and J-gene trimming of TCR beta chains, and the association was replicated in an independent cohort. A total of about 180 TCR beta chains were listed by the study as associated with cytomegalovirus. Several of the top co-occurrence clusters appeared to be linked to parvovirus B19, influenza, CMV and Epstein-Barr virus, according to a later analysis. HLA typing was unavailable for some donors at each locus, so association tests used only the typed subset. A later analysis found that HLA-associated TCR beta chains were more clonally expanded and had lower generation probabilities than equally common non-associated chains. According to the authors, the approach could potentially be generalized to other disease states and immunological phenotypes. According to a later analysis, most CMV-associated TCR beta chains appeared to be HLA-restricted, and the HLA associations seemed to be driven largely by CMV exposure. According to a later genetic analysis, donors in an Asian-associated ancestry cluster had fewer N-insertions in productive TCRs than the approximately 670-donor mean. The 87-base-pair reads could not distinguish some IMGT-functional V segments, including TRBV6-2 and TRBV6-3, so those segments were excluded. In an earlier analysis of several hundred of the donors, most TCR beta V segments were observed in productive rearrangements about 90% or about 30% of the time, broadly matching IMGT annotations. In a later analysis, TCR association rates were found to vary across HLA loci, with the most associated TCRs seen for DRB1 alleles and the fewest for HLA-C alleles. A cluster of highly shared sequence variants was judged likely to be a technical artifact of the sequencing pipeline. Across donors, most TCR sequences were observed very rarely, whereas some public TCRs were present in many individuals. Three of the identified cytomegalovirus-associated TCR beta chains were confirmed in vitro to be specific for cytomegalovirus antigens. A further reported finding was that TCR beta sequences accurately predicted the HLA-A and HLA-B alleles for most subjects in the first cohort. The presence/absence analyses assumed that sequencing depth was roughly uniform across donors, and that assumption may not be true. In both the original and validation cohorts, the classifier was reported to diagnose cytomegalovirus status with high specificity and sensitivity. Seventeen rarely observed V segments, including chromosome 9 orphons, were excluded from the earlier analysis of almost 600 of the donors because counts were too low. At a false discovery rate of 0.05, a later analysis linked approximately 18,000 TCR beta sequences to specific HLA alleles.

In the germline V gene, CDR1 corresponds to MNHEY and CDR2 to SVGAGI. Ends trimmed: V by 5 bases, J by 7 bases; bases unmatched to a gene: 5. CDR3 length: 13 amino acids, cysteine to phenylalanine. CDR3 DNA only is kept here, 39 bases in frame from base 1. The cohort consisted of 650 to 850 healthy bone marrow donors. At the time of sampling, all cohort members were nominally healthy, though unrecorded immune exposures were likely present. The donor tested CMV seropositive, placing the donor among the 310 or so seropositive members of the cohort. A peripheral blood sample was collected from each donor, and TCR beta sequencing was performed on peripheral blood mononuclear cells. The Qiagen DNeasy Blood Extraction Kit was used to extract genomic DNA from the blood cell samples. Libraries came from the immunoSEQ multiplex PCR assay. For the multiplex PCR, a mixture combining 60 forward primers for TCR Vbeta segments and 13 reverse primers for TCR Jbeta segments was used. Amplification of the CDR3 region of rearranged TCR beta genes was performed with a multiplex PCR assay on genomic DNA. On the Illumina HiSeq System, the amplified TCR beta libraries were sequenced as 87-base-pair reads. Turning to the authors' computational methods: In a later analysis, tens of millions of unique TCR beta chains were counted across the 690 or so repertoires, and approximately 11 million of these chains were shared by at least two donors. Raw reads were error-corrected and collapsed into unique sequences with a nearest-neighbor algorithm that merged closely related sequences to remove PCR and sequencing errors. CDR3 sequences were aligned to IMGT reference sequences to assign V, D and J gene segments. For a sequence to be retained, a match of at least six nucleotides was required to both a V gene segment and a J gene segment. A rearrangement counted as productive if the CDR3 had no stop codons and remained in frame with V and J, and every other rearrangement counted as non-productive. CDR3 was defined according to IMGT convention as the region running from the second conserved V-encoded cysteine to the conserved J-encoded phenylalanine. Sequences without an unambiguous match to a single V gene segment were excluded from the earlier analysis of about 600 of the donors. In an earlier analysis of approximately 560 of the donors, a V segment was called functional when productive rearrangements were above 56.7%, and segregating when the standard deviation between donors exceeded 5%. A statistical classification framework was developed to diagnose cytomegalovirus status using the catalog of TCR beta chain sequences. A later analysis assigned V and J genes by comparing TCR nucleotide sequences with IMGT/GENE-DB human TR gene sequences. A later analysis assigned CDR3 sequences and most-parsimonious VDJ recombination scenarios with the TCRdist pipeline. A later analysis defined each TCR beta chain by its CDR3 amino acid sequence plus V-gene family, and excluded reads lacking a unique V-gene family. To address suspected cross-contamination and a sequencing artifact, a later analysis removed under 600 highly shared, low-generation-probability nucleotide sequences. For each public chain, a later analysis derived a clonal expansion index from normalized ranks of inferred template counts within each repertoire. In a later analysis, generation probabilities were computed using a VDJ recombination model fitted to out-of-frame rearrangements, and the results were checked against IGoR. In a later analysis, TCR-TCR, TCR-HLA and TCR-CMV co-occurrence was scored with hypergeometric tests, and a repertoire-size bias correction was applied to TCR pairs. A later analysis estimated false discovery rates by permuting HLA or CMV assignments 20 times. In a later analysis, co-occurring TCRs were grouped with DBSCAN, and TCRdist sequence similarity was added when clustering was performed within HLA-allele-positive subsets. Repertoires with fewer than 30,000 or more than 120,000 public chains, plus five repertoires with anomalous nucleotide sharing, were excluded from co-occurrence clustering. TCRdb obtained this table from immuneACCESS and retained in-frame rearrangements with V and J assigned. These tables miss some clones; where compared with another copy, unresolved V genes account for less than half of the shortfall, and the remainder is unexplained. The V and J calls and clone size were taken over from that table, and D and trimming were inferred from the DNA. The sample has over 110,000 clones on record, approximately 84% of them singletons. Jointly, the top ten make up roughly 10% of the sample.

Notes on this clone: Its antigen target is currently unknown. Nothing much larger sits one base from this clone, and base qualities are not available.

The clonotype was recovered from a woman aged 60 to 75 in good health and CMV-seropositive. The chain joins TRBV6-5 to TRBJ1-5, and TRBD1 matches 7 of the central bases. Sample: PBMCs. The CDR3 region reads CASSDRDGQPQHF. DNA sequence: TGTGCCAGCAGTGACAGGGACGGGCAGCCCCAGCATTTT.